Below are 19 T cell receptor beta chains sequenced from a single sample in a study of T cells in Graves' hyperthyroidism and ophthalmopathy. Amplification targeted TCR beta CDR3 regions from RNA transcripts. Primed by the HTBI set, a first-round RT-PCR was run on the TCR CDR3. In TCRdb, the multiplex PCR reads were re-called with MiXCR into one record per CDR3 protein. The table lists fewer than 750,000 distinct CDR3 sequences, approximately 14% of them singletons, with approximately 13% in the top ten. The sequencing input was blood. The source is a woman in her fifties or sixties with Graves' ophthalmopathy.

This clonotype was found many times. J is TRBJ2-2 and V is TRBV27; D remains ambiguous. The CDR3 length is 16 residues. Per the germline V gene, CDR1 is MNHEY and CDR2 is SMNVEV (reference sequence). With 4 bases removed from V and 6 bases from J, the gap between germline ends came to 18 bases. CDR3 sequence: CASSSRPPRPPGELFF. The CDR3 bases are TGTGCCAGCAGTTCGCGACCTCCGCGCCCGCCCGGGGAGCTGTTTTTT.

This clonotype has just a few counts. The V call is TRBV14, the J call TRBJ2-7, with D possibly TRBD1 on 6 matching bases. V lost 3 bases, J lost 4 bases, and 19 bases lay in between. Germline CDR1 is SGHDN and CDR2 is FVKESK. The CDR3 covers 16 residues. The DNA of the CDR3 is TGTGCCAGCAGCCATTGGTCCGTGAAAGGGGGATACGAGCAGTACTTC. It translates to CASSHWSVKGGYEQYF.

This clonotype was recorded many times. The chain couples TRBV7-9 to TRBJ2-7; D unresolved. Germline V CDR1 and CDR2: SEHNR, FQNEAQ (reference sequence). Trimming pared 5 bases from V and 3 bases from J, leaving 11 bases between. This CDR3 comprises 13 residues. CDR3 coding DNA: TGTGCCAGCAGCGCCGGGTCAAACTACGAGCAGTACTTC. Translating it yields CASSAGSNYEQYF.

The chain carries TRBV5-5 and TRBJ2-3; TRBD2 matches at 10 bases. The CDR3 is 17 amino acids. Germline values: CDR1 SGHKS, CDR2 YYEKEE (reference sequence). Losses at the gene ends were 3 bases for V and 3 bases for J; bases not matched to a gene: 10. For the CDR3, the DNA is TGTGCCAGCAGCTCCGTCTTAGCGGGAGGTATGACAGATACGCAGTATTTT. Translated, it gives CASSSVLAGGMTDTQYF.

This clonotype has at least ten counts. The genes are TRBV3-1 and TRBJ1-3, with D possibly matching TRBD1 (6 bases). Germline V gene data show CDR1 as LGHDT and CDR2 as YNNKEL (reference sequence). This CDR3 region has 14 residues. Trimming cost V 2 bases and J 11 bases, with 16 bases left between them. CDR3 sequence reads: CASSQSPTGSSIYF. DNA for the CDR3: TGTGCCAGCAGCCAATCACCGACAGGAAGTTCCATATATTTT.

This clonotype showed up many times. V and J are TRBV7-9 and TRBJ2-7, with TRBD1 matching over 7 bases. The length of the CDR3 is 13 residues. CDR1 SEHNR and CDR2 FQNEAQ come from the germline V gene (reference sequence). V was clipped by 5 bases and J by 7 bases; unmatched bases: 8. CDR3 sequence: CASSPGTAEEQYF. DNA of the CDR3: TGTGCCAGCAGCCCAGGGACAGCGGAGGAGCAGTACTTC.

This clonotype was detected ten times or more. The chain uses TRBV18 and TRBJ1-6; 8 bases agree with TRBD1. Germline loops: CDR1 KGHSH, CDR2 LQKENI. The CDR3 length is 14 residues. Trimming removed 3 bases from V and 5 bases from J; junction bases left unmatched: 0. The CDR3 reads CASSPGQDNSPLHF. The CDR3 DNA reads TGTGCCAGCTCACCGGGACAGGATAATTCACCCCTCCACTTT.

The sample holds many counts of this clonotype. The CDR3 reads CASRTLTGGRGETQYF. DNA for the CDR3: TGTGCCAGCAGGACCCTAACAGGGGGACGAGGGGAGACCCAGTACTTC. The rearrangement links TRBV28 to TRBJ2-5, with 8 bases identical to TRBD1. The germline V gene has CDR1 MDHEN and CDR2 SYDVKM. Trimming cost V 6 bases and J 5 bases; bases outside gene matches: 14. The CDR3 has 16 residues.

The chain couples TRBV11-2 to TRBJ2-5, with 9 bases fitting TRBD1. Losses at the gene ends were 5 bases for V and 5 bases for J; bases not matched to a gene: 12. The germline CDR1 and CDR2 sequences are SGHAT and FQNNGV. The CDR3 runs to 16 residues. The CDR3 reads CASSLHGQGRRETQYF. CDR3 nucleotide sequence: TGTGCCAGCAGCCTCCATGGACAGGGGCGACGGGAGACCCAGTACTTC.

With respect to this clonotype: A much larger clone sits a single nucleotide away, making a read error possible. This chain uses TRBV7-9 with TRBJ2-1; no definite D call. Germline-derived CDR1 and CDR2 are SEHNR and FQNEAQ (reference sequence). V gave up 7 bases and J gave up 7 bases, with 11 bases separating them. This CDR3 is built from 12 residues. The CDR3 DNA is TGTGCCAGCATTACGGTGCATAATGAGCAGTTCTTC. Its protein product is CASITVHNEQFF.

This clonotype was seen only a few times. In nucleotides, the CDR3 is TGTGCCAGCCGCGAGGGGTTTTTCCCTGGGACCGGGGAGCTGTTTTTT. This codes for CASREGFFPGTGELFF. The chain couples TRBV3-1 to TRBJ2-2; tentatively, D is TRBD1 or TRBD2 (5 bases each). The CDR3 sequence is 16 residues long. V was clipped by 8 bases and J by 5 bases, with 21 bases between them. Germline loops: CDR1 LGHDT, CDR2 YNNKEL (reference sequence).

This clonotype appeared many times. The chain carries TRBV28 and TRBJ1-2; D ambiguous. The CDR3 extends over 13 amino acids. V was clipped by 6 bases and J by 1 base, with 9 bases between them. Germline assignment: CDR1 MDHEN and CDR2 SYDVKM. DNA for the CDR3: TGTGCCAGCAGCCCCGCTATTAACTATGGCTACACCTTC. Protein: CASSPAINYGYTF.

The chain combines TRBV11-3 with TRBJ2-6; possibly TRBD2 for D (5 bases). CDR1 and CDR2 from the germline V gene are SGHNT and YENEEA. This CDR3 spans 15 amino acids. Trimming cost V 5 bases and J 2 bases, with 10 bases left between them. CDR3 coding DNA: TGTGCCAGCAGCGTCGGACTGACTGGGGCCAACGTCCTGACTTTC. As protein: CASSVGLTGANVLTF.

This clonotype has more than one count but fewer than ten. The genes are TRBV9 and TRBJ2-1; tentative D call: TRBD2 (6 bases). Trimming removed 4 bases at V and 0 bases at J, with 20 bases between. This CDR3 spans 18 amino acids. Germline assignment: CDR1 SGDLS and CDR2 YYNGEE. Here the CDR3 reads CASSPRSGGRSSYNEQFF. The CDR3 DNA reads TGTGCCAGCAGCCCCCGTTCCGGTGGGAGGAGCTCCTACAATGAGCAGTTCTTC.

This clonotype has ten or more counts. The rearrangement joins TRBV7-2 to TRBJ1-2, with 8 bases matching TRBD1. The CDR3 spans 13 residues. From germline, CDR1 is SGHTA and CDR2 FQGNSA. V shed 5 bases, J shed 5 bases, and the junction held 4 bases outside the gene matches. CDR3 loop: CASSGTGGYGYTF. CDR3 DNA sequence: TGTGCCAGCAGCGGTACAGGGGGATATGGCTACACCTTC.

There are a few counts of this clonotype. This chain connects TRBV7-9 to TRBJ2-2, with 9 bases lining up with TRBD2. V shed 3 bases, J shed 9 bases, and the junction held 17 bases outside the gene matches. The CDR3 length is 18 residues. Germline V gene sequence: CDR1 SEHNR, CDR2 FQNEAQ (reference sequence). This chain's CDR3 is CASSLSVGFSGSLRELFF. CDR3 coding DNA: TGTGCCAGCAGCTTGTCCGTCGGATTTAGCGGGAGTCTACGGGAGCTGTTTTTT.

The chain uses TRBV6-1 and TRBJ2-7; 11 bases are a match to TRBD2. Trimming cost V 10 bases and J 4 bases; bases outside gene matches: 6. This CDR3 contains 13 residues. CDR1 and CDR2 from the germline V gene are MNHNS and SASEGT. This CDR3 reads CATLRLAGYEQYF. The CDR3 DNA is TGTGCCACCCTCAGACTAGCGGGATACGAGCAGTACTTC.

This clonotype was counted many times. CDR3 DNA sequence: TGTGCCAGCAGTTATCGGGGGGCAGGCTCACCCCTCCACTTT. Protein sequence: CASSYRGAGSPLHF. The V gene is TRBV27, the J gene TRBJ1-6; D may be TRBD1 (6 bases). Germline V lookup: CDR1 MNHEY, CDR2 SMNVEV (reference sequence). V dropped 4 bases and J dropped 10 bases, with 14 bases sitting between them. CDR3 length equals 14 residues.

In its sample, this clonotype was seen a few times. The gene calls are TRBV7-3 and TRBJ2-7; 8 bases are shared with TRBD1. Trimming cost V 2 bases and J 3 bases; bases outside gene matches: 6. This CDR3 spans 15 amino acids. Germline values: CDR1 SGHTA, CDR2 FQGTGA. CDR3: CASSLETGGFYEQYF. The CDR3, as DNA: TGTGCCAGCAGCTTAGAAACAGGGGGTTTCTACGAGCAGTACTTC.